This entry lists 5 T cell receptor beta chains sequenced from one sample in a study of blood T cell repertoires in COVID-19 (dated by TCRdb to the early 2020s). The method behind the library was the immunoSEQ multiplex PCR assay. Drawn from immuneACCESS, this table holds only the in-frame rearrangements with V and J called that TCRdb kept. Clones are partly lost; checked studies trace under half to an unresolved V gene and leave the rest unexplained. Recorded for this sample are about 220,000 clones; approximately 90% of them occurred a single time. Together, the top ten hold just over 0.7% of the sample. Sequenced input: peripheral blood. These receptors originate from a middle-aged man with acute or convalescent COVID-19.

The chain carries TRBV30 and TRBJ1-6; D unclear. CDR1 and CDR2 (germline): GTSNPN, SVGIG (reference sequence). This CDR3 is built from 13 residues. The germline V and J ends were trimmed by 5 bases and 14 bases, with 19 bases remaining between them. CDR3 sequence (DNA): TGTGCCTGGCATCGGTCGGGCGGGGATGCCCTCCACTTT. Protein: CAWHRSGGDALHF. Together with reference TRBV30 and TRBJ1-6, the CDR3 gives the full variable domain: SQTIHQWPATLVQPVGSPLSLECTVEGTSNPNLYWYRQAAGRGLQLLFYSVGIGQISSEVPQNLSASRPQDRQFILSSKKLLLSDSGFYLCAWHRSGGDALHFGNGTRLTVT.

The chain employs TRBV5-1 and TRBJ2-2; 8 nucleotides align to TRBD1. Germline CDR1 SGHRS, CDR2 YFSETQ. Trimming took 0 bases from V and 2 from J; bases not matched to a gene: 3. This CDR3 has 16 amino acids. The CDR3 DNA follows: TGCGCCAGCAGCTTGGCCGGGACAGGTAACACCGGGGAGCTGTTTTTT. This codes for CASSLAGTGNTGELFF.

This chain uses TRBV13 with TRBJ2-5; 15 bases are a match to TRBD2. J gave up 3 bases and V 6 bases, and 8 bases lay outside the gene matches. CDR1 and CDR2 (germline): PRHDT, FYEKMQ (reference sequence). The length of the CDR3 is 17 residues. CDR3 in DNA: TGTGCCAGCAGTGGGGGACTAGCGGGAGGAAGGGAAGAGACCCAGTACTTC. This gives the protein CASSGGLAGGREETQYF.

The J gene is TRBJ1-3, the V gene TRBV6-1; no reliable D call. Germline V gene lookup returns CDR1 MNHNS and CDR2 SASEGT. Deletions cut 2 bases from V and 7 bases from J, with 12 bases between. CDR3 length equals 14 residues. The CDR3 loop reads CASSERRAGNTIYF. The CDR3 nucleotides are TGTGCCAGCAGTGAAAGACGGGCGGGGAACACCATATATTTT.

J is TRBJ1-6 and V is TRBV6-5; the D is unclear. Trimming pared 6 bases from V and 7 bases from J, leaving 13 bases between. CDR1 is MNHEY and CDR2 is SVGAGI in the germline V gene. This CDR3 has 14 residues. The CDR3 DNA reads TGTGCCAGCAGGGAGGAGGGCTTAAATTCACCCCTCCACTTT. As protein: CASREEGLNSPLHF.